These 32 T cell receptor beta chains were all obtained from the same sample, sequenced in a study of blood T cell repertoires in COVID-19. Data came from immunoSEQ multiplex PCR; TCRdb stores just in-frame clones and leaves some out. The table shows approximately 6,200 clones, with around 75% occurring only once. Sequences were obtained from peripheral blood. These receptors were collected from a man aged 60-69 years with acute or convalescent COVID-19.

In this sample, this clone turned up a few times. In nucleotides, the CDR3 is TGTGCCCGCGACAGGGGGCATAGGGATCAGCCCCAGCATTTT. Translating gives CARDRGHRDQPQHF. The chain recombines TRBV7-3 with TRBJ1-5; 10 bases line up with TRBD1. CDR1 is SGHTA and CDR2 is FQGTGA in the germline V gene. V dropped 11 bases and J dropped 5; count of bases not matched to a gene: 9. The CDR3 contains 14 residues.

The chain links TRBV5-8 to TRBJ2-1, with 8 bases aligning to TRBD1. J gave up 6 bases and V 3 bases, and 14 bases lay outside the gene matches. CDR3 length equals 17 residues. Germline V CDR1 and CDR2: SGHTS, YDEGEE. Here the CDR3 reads CASSWGTGGPPPNEQFF. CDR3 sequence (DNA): TGTGCCAGCAGCTGGGGGACAGGCGGCCCCCCTCCCAATGAGCAGTTCTTC.

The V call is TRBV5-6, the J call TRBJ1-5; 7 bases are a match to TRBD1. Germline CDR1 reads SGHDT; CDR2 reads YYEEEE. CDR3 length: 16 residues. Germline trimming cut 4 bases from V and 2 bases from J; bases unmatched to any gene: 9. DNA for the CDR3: TGTGCCAGCAGCGAATCTGCCGGGACAGGCAATCAGCCCCAGCATTTT. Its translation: CASSESAGTGNQPQHF.

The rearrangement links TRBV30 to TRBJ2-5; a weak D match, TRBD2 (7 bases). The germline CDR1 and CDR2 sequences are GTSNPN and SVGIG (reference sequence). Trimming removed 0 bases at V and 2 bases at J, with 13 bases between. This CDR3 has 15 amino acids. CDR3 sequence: CAWSVGGGGQETQYF. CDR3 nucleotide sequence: TGTGCCTGGAGTGTAGGGGGGGGTGGGCAAGAGACCCAGTACTTC.

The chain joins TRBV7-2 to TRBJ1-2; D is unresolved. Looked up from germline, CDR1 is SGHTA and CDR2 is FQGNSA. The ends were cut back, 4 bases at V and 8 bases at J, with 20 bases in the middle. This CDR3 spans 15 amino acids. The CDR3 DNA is TGTGCCAGCAGCTCGGAGCCCCTTCCATCTTTGGGCTACACCTTC. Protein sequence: CASSSEPLPSLGYTF.

DNA for the CDR3: TGTGCCTGGAGTGTAAGTTCGGGAACAGATACGCAGTATTTT. Amino acid sequence: CAWSVSSGTDTQYF. This chain uses TRBV30 with TRBJ2-3; perhaps TRBD2 as D (5 bases). The CDR3 contains 14 residues. Trimming took 0 bases from V and 3 from J, leaving 10 bases between them. The germline gives CDR1 GTSNPN, CDR2 SVGIG (reference sequence).

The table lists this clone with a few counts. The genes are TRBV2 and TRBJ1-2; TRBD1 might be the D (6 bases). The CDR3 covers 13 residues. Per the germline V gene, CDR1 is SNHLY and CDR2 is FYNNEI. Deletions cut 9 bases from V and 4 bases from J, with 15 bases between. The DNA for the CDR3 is TGTGCCAGACAAAAGACAGGTGGCTATGGCTACACCTTC. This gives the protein CARQKTGGYGYTF.

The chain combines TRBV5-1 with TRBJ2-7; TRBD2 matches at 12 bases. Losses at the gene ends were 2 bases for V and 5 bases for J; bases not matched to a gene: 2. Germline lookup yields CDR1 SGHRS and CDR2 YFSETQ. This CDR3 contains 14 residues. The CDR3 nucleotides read TGCGCCAGCAGCTTAAGGACTAGCGGGGACGAGCAGTACTTC. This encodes CASSLRTSGDEQYF.

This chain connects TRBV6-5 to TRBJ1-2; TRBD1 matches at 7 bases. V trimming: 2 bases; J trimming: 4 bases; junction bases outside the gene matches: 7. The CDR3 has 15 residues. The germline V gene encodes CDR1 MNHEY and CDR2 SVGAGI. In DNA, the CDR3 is TGTGCCAGCAGTTACCACGGACAGGATGTCTATGGCTACACCTTC. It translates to CASSYHGQDVYGYTF.

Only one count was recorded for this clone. The chain's CDR3 is CASGAGGVDGTEAFF. CDR3 DNA: TGTGCCAGCGGGGCAGGGGGCGTGGATGGCACTGAAGCTTTCTTT. This chain links TRBV5-5 with TRBJ1-1, with 8 bases that match TRBD1. Trimming at V came to 7 bases and at J to 4 bases, leaving 12 bases not matched to a gene. The germline CDR1 and CDR2 sequences are SGHKS and YYEKEE (reference sequence). This CDR3 has 15 amino acids.

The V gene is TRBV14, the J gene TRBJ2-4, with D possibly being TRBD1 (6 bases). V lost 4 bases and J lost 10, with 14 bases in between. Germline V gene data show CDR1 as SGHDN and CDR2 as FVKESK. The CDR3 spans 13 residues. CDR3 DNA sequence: TGTGCCAGCAGCCTAATATCCCAGGGGATTCAGTACTTC. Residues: CASSLISQGIQYF.

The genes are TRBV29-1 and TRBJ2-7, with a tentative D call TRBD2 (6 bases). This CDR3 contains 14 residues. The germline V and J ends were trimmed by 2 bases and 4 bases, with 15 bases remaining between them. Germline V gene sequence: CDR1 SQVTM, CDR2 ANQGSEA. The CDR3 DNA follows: TGCAGCGTTGAACTGCGTGGAGGGGAGTACGAGCAGTACTTC. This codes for CSVELRGGEYEQYF.

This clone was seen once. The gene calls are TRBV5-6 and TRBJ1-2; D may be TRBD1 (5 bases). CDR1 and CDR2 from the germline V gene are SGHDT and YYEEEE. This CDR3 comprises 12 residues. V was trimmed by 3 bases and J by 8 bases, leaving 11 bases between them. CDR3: CASSSGVSGYTF. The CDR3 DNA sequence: TGTGCCAGCAGCTCGGGGGTATCCGGCTACACCTTC.

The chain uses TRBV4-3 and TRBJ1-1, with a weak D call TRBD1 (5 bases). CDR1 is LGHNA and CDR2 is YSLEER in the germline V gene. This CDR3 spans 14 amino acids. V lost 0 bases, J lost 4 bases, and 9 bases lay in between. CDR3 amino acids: CASSQEVGGTEAFF. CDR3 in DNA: TGCGCCAGCAGCCAAGAGGTCGGGGGCACTGAAGCTTTCTTT.

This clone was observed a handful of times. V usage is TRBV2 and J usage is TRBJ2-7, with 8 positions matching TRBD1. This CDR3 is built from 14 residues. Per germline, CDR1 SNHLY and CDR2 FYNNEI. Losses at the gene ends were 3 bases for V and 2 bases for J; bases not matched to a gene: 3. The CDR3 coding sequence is TGTGCCAGCAGTGAGCAGGGGGCGCCCTACGAGCAGTACTTC. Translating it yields CASSEQGAPYEQYF.

CDR3 nucleotides: TGTGCCAGCTCACCACCCAGGGCACTAGCGGGGAACACCGGGGAGCTGTTTTTT. It yields the protein CASSPPRALAGNTGELFF. This chain connects TRBV18 to TRBJ2-2; TRBD2 matches at 9 bases. J gave up 1 base and V 0 bases, and 6 bases lay outside the gene matches. Looked up from germline, CDR1 is KGHSH and CDR2 is LQKENI. This CDR3 has 18 amino acids.

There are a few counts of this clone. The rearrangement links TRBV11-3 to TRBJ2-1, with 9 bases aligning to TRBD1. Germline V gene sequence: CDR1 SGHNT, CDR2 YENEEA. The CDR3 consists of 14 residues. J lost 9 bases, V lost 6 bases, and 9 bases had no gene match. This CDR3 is CASSRDRAQSEQFF. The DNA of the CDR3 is TGTGCCAGCAGTAGGGACAGGGCCCAGAGTGAGCAGTTCTTC.

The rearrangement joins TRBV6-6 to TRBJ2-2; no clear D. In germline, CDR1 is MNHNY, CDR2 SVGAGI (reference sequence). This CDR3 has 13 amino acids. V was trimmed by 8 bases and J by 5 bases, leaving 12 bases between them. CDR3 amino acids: CASALISTGELFF. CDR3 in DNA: TGTGCCAGCGCTTTGATTAGTACCGGGGAGCTGTTTTTT.

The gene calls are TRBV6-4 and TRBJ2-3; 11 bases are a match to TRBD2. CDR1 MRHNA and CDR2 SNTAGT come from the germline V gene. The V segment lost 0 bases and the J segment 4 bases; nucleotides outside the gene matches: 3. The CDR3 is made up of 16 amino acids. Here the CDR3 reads CASSDSSSGGADTQYF. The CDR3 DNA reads TGTGCCAGCAGTGACTCGAGTAGCGGGGGGGCAGATACGCAGTATTTT.

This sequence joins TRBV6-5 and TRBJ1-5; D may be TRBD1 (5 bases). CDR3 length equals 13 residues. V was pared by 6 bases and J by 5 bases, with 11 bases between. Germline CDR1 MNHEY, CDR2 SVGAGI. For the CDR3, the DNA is TGTGCCAGCAGCAGCAGGGCGGATCAGCCCCAGCATTTT. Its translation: CASSSRADQPQHF.

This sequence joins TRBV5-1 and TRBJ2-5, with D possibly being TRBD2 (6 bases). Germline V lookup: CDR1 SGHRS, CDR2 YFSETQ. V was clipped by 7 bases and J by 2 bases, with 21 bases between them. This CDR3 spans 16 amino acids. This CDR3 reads CASAVEGRDGQETQYF. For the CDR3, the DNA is TGCGCCAGCGCGGTGGAGGGGCGAGACGGACAAGAGACCCAGTACTTC.

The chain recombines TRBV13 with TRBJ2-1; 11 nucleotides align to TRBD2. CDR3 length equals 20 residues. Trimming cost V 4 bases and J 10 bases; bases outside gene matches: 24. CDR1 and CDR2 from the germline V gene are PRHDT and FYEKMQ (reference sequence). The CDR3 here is CASSSQYRTSGPRTIREQFF. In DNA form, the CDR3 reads TGTGCCAGCAGCTCCCAATATCGGACTAGCGGGCCCAGAACTATCCGGGAGCAGTTCTTC.

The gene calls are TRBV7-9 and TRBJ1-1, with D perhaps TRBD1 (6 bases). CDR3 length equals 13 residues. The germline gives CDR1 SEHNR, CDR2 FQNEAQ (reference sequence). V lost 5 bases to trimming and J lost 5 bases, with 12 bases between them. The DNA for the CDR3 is TGTGCCAGCAGCCCACAAAGGGGGACTGAAGCTTTCTTT. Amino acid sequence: CASSPQRGTEAFF. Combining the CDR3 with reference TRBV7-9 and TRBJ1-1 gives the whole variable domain DTGVSQNPRHKITKRGQNVTFRCDPISEHNRLYWYRQTLGQGPEFLTYFQNEAQLEKSRLLSDRFSAERPKGSFSTLEIQRTEQGDSAMYLCASSPQRGTEAFFGQGTRLTVV.

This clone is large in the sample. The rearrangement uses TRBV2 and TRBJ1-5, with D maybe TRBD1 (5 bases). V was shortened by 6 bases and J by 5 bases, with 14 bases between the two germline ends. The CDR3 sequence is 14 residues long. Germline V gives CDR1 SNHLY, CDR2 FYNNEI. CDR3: CASSPGQGYQPQHF. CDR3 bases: TGTGCCAGCAGCCCCGGGCAGGGATATCAGCCCCAGCATTTT.

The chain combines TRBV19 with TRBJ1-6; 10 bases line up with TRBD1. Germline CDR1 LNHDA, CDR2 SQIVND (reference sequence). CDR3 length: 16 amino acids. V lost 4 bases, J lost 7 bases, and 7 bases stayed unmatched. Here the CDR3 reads CASSTDDRGHNSPLHF. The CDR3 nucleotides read TGTGCCAGTAGTACCGACGACAGGGGGCACAATTCACCCCTCCACTTT.

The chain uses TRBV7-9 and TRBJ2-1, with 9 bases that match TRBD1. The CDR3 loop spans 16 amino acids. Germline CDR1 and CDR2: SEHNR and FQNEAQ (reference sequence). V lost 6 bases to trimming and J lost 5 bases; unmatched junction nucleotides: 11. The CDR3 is CASRLWGDRDNNEQFF. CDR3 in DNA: TGTGCCAGCAGATTATGGGGGGACAGGGATAACAATGAGCAGTTCTTC.

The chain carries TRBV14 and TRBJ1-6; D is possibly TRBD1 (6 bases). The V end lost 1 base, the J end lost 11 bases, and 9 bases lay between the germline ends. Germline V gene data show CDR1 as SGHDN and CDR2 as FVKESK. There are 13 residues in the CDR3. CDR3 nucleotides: TGTGCCAGCAGCCAAGGGCAGGGGACACCCCTCCACTTT. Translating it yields CASSQGQGTPLHF.

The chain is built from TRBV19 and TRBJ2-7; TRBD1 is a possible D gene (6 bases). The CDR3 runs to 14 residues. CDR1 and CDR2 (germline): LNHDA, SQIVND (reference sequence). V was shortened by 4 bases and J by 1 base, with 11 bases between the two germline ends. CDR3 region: CASSNPQGSYEQYF. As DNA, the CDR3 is TGTGCCAGTAGTAACCCACAGGGATCCTACGAGCAGTACTTC.

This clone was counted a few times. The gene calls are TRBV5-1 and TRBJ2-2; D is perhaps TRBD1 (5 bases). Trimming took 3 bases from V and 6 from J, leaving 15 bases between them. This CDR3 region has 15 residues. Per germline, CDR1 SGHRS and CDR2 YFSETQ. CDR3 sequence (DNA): TGCGCCAGCAGCTCCCAGCAGGGATTGGCCGGGGAGCTGTTTTTT. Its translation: CASSSQQGLAGELFF.

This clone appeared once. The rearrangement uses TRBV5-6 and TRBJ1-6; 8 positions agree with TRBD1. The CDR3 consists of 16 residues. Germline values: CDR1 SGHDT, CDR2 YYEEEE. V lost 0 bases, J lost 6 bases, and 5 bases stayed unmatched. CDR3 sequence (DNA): TGTGCCAGCAGCTTGGTCTCGGACAGGGCTAATTCACCCCTCCACTTT. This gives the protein CASSLVSDRANSPLHF.

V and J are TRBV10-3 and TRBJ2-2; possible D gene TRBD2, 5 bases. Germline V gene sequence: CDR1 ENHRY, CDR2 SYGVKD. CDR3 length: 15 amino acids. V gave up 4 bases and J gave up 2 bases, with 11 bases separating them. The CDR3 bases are TGTGCCATCAGTGCTATCGCTAGCAACACCGGGGAGCTGTTTTTT. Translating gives CAISAIASNTGELFF.

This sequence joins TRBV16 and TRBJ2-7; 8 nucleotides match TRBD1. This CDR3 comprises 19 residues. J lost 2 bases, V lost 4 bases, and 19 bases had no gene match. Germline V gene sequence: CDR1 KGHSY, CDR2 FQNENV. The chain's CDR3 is CASSPNFGDRSSRTYEQYF. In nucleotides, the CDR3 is TGTGCCAGCAGCCCAAACTTTGGGGACAGGTCGTCCCGGACCTACGAGCAGTACTTC.